The 19 T cell receptor beta chains below all came from one sample that was sequenced in a study of blood T cell repertoires in COVID-19. This table comes from immunoSEQ multiplex PCR, and its TCRdb copy is limited to in-frame clones, with some not included. The sample has about 160,000 clones, around nine tenths seen once. Sample: PBMCs or T cells enriched from blood (not recorded which). Every receptor here comes from a woman aged 50 to 60 who had recovered from COVID-19.

The rearrangement links TRBV6-5 to TRBJ1-1, with 9 nucleotides matching TRBD1. Trimming removed 7 bases from V and 1 base from J; junction bases left unmatched: 7. CDR3 length: 15 residues. The germline CDR1 and CDR2 sequences are MNHEY and SVGAGI. The CDR3 DNA follows: TGTGCCAGCACCAAACCGGGACAGGGGAACACTGAAGCTTTCTTT. It translates to CASTKPGQGNTEAFF.

The chain carries TRBV2 and TRBJ2-2; D possibly corresponds to TRBD2 (6 bases). This CDR3 is 16 amino acids long. Germline CDR1 reads SNHLY; CDR2 reads FYNNEI. V dropped 6 bases and J dropped 1 base, with 15 bases sitting between them. CDR3 sequence: CASRDTGAQNTGELFF. The DNA of the CDR3 is TGTGCCAGCAGGGACACGGGAGCGCAGAACACCGGGGAGCTGTTTTTT.

The genes are TRBV30 and TRBJ2-3; D might be TRBD1 (5 bases). V lost 0 bases, J lost 1 base, and 14 bases lay in between. CDR1 and CDR2 from the germline V gene are GTSNPN and SVGIG (reference sequence). The CDR3 is 16 amino acids. The chain's CDR3 is CAWSVPRQTRTDTQYF. CDR3 sequence (DNA): TGTGCCTGGAGTGTCCCTCGACAGACTCGCACAGATACGCAGTATTTT.

The chain recombines TRBV28 with TRBJ2-3; a weak D match, TRBD2 (5 bases). The ends were cut back, 2 bases at V and 11 bases at J, with 20 bases in the middle. Germline V gene sequence: CDR1 MDHEN, CDR2 SYDVKM. This CDR3 region has 15 residues. The CDR3 nucleotides are TGTGCCAGCAGTTTAAGGTCTCCGCTGGGAGTGATGCAGTATTTT. Its protein is CASSLRSPLGVMQYF.

The CDR3 reads CASSIGQGAISPLHF. The CDR3 region has the DNA TGTGCCAGTAGTATCGGACAGGGGGCGATTTCACCCCTCCACTTT. The chain couples TRBV19 to TRBJ1-6, with 11 bases fitting TRBD1. Trimming cost V 3 bases and J 9 bases; bases outside gene matches: 4. Per germline, CDR1 LNHDA and CDR2 SQIVND (reference sequence). The CDR3 spans 15 residues. The whole variable domain, remainder taken from reference TRBV19 and TRBJ1-6, is DGGITQSPKYLFRKEGQNVTLSCEQNLNHDAMYWYRQDPGQGLRLIYYSQIVNDFQKGDIAEGYSVSREKKESFPLTVTSAQKNPTAFYLCASSIGQGAISPLHFGNGTRLTVT.

With regard to this clone: In the same sample, other DNA sequences code for this CDR3. The genes are TRBV18 and TRBJ1-5; D gene ambiguous. Deletions cut 3 bases from V and 0 bases from J, with 6 bases between. Germline V gene data show CDR1 as KGHSH and CDR2 as LQKENI. This CDR3 is built from 14 residues. DNA of the CDR3: TGTGCCAGCTCACCCTCGAGTAGCAATCAGCCCCAGCATTTT. Encoded protein: CASSPSSSNQPQHF.

The gene calls are TRBV7-9 and TRBJ2-7; TRBD2 agrees at 8 bases. The junction had 9 bases not matched to a gene; V was cut back by 4 bases and J by 7 bases. Germline CDR1 reads SEHNR; CDR2 reads FQNEAQ (reference sequence). There are 14 residues in the CDR3. Here the CDR3 DNA reads TGTGCCAGCAGCTCTTCGGGGGGGCCCCGTGAGCAGTACTTC. Its protein product is CASSSSGGPREQYF.

The chain carries TRBV29-1 and TRBJ1-3, with a tentative D call TRBD1 (5 bases). The CDR3 is 16 residues long. Trimming stripped 4 bases from V and 2 bases from J, with 18 bases between. The germline V gene encodes CDR1 SQVTM and CDR2 ANQGSEA. Written as DNA, the CDR3 is TGCAGCGTTGTAGGAATAGTGCAGGGCGCTGGAAACACCATATATTTT. Protein: CSVVGIVQGAGNTIYF.

The gene calls are TRBV20-1 and TRBJ1-5; D uncertain. Germline V gives CDR1 DFQATT, CDR2 SNEGSKA (reference sequence). Between the trimmed V and J ends, which lost 3 bases and 2 bases, there was a span of 14 bases. CDR3 length: 15 residues. The CDR3 reads CSASPPGGGNQPQHF. CDR3 coding DNA: TGCAGTGCTAGTCCCCCCGGAGGTGGCAATCAGCCCCAGCATTTT.

This clone was seen a few times. The V call is TRBV7-9, the J call TRBJ2-6, with D tentatively TRBD2 (5 bases). CDR1 and CDR2 from the germline V gene are SEHNR and FQNEAQ (reference sequence). The CDR3 has 12 residues. V was cut by 11 bases and J by 1 base, with 6 bases left in between. CDR3 DNA: TGTGCCGGCGGGTCTGGGGCCAACGTCCTGACTTTC. Its translation: CAGGSGANVLTF.

The chain couples TRBV4-2 to TRBJ2-5; 12 bases are a match to TRBD2. Per the germline V gene, CDR1 is LGHNA and CDR2 is YNFKEQ. V lost 0 bases, J lost 5 bases, and 7 bases stayed unmatched. The CDR3 covers 17 residues. CDR3 amino acids: CASSQEGTSGGRETQYF. CDR3 DNA: TGTGCCAGCAGCCAAGAAGGAACTAGCGGGGGGAGGGAGACCCAGTACTTC.

The rearrangement joins TRBV9 to TRBJ1-2, with D possibly TRBD1 on 6 matching bases. The CDR3 is 16 residues long. V shed 0 bases and J shed 0 bases, with 12 bases lying between them. The germline V gene has CDR1 SGDLS and CDR2 YYNGEE. The CDR3, as DNA: TGTGCCAGCAGCGTAGACCCGGACAGTGCTAACTATGGCTACACCTTC. Its translation is CASSVDPDSANYGYTF. The full variable domain, in which reference TRBV9 and TRBJ1-2 provide the parts outside the CDR3, is DSGVTQTPKHLITATGQRVTLRCSPRSGDLSVYWYQQSLDQGLQFLIQYYNGEERAKGNILERFSAQQFPDLHSELNLSSLELGDSALYFCASSVDPDSANYGYTFGSGTRLTVV.

This chain links TRBV7-2 with TRBJ1-2; TRBD1 might be the D (6 bases). The CDR3 loop spans 14 amino acids. Germline CDR1 and CDR2: SGHTA and FQGNSA. The V gene lost 6 bases and the J gene lost 7 bases, with 18 bases spanning the gap. This CDR3 is CASSPDRYASGYTF. CDR3 DNA sequence: TGTGCCAGCAGTCCAGACAGGTACGCTTCTGGCTACACCTTC.

J is TRBJ1-5 and V is TRBV7-2; tentatively, D is TRBD1 (5 bases). Deletions cut 2 bases from V and 6 bases from J, with 17 bases between. CDR3 length: 16 residues. Germline V gene lookup returns CDR1 SGHTA and CDR2 FQGNSA. CDR3 coding DNA: TGTGCCAGCAGCTTAAGTATAGCGGGGGTTGGTCAGCCCCAGCATTTT. Translated: CASSLSIAGVGQPQHF.

The chain joins TRBV11-2 to TRBJ2-4, with D possibly matching TRBD2 (6 bases). Trimming took 2 bases from V and 8 from J, leaving 13 bases between them. CDR1 is SGHAT, CDR2 FQNNGV, per germline. This CDR3 comprises 14 residues. CDR3 sequence (DNA): TGTGCCAGCAGCTTAAGGGACGGGGGAGACATTCAGTACTTC. Protein: CASSLRDGGDIQYF.

The CDR3 here is CASSLVPQIGQINSPLHF. CDR3 DNA sequence: TGTGCCAGCAGCTTAGTGCCACAAATCGGACAGATTAATTCACCCCTCCACTTT. This chain links TRBV11-2 with TRBJ1-6; maybe TRBD1 (6 bases). The CDR3 sequence is 18 residues long. Germline CDR1 and CDR2: SGHAT and FQNNGV. V was cut by 1 base and J by 6 bases, with 19 bases left in between.

The chain is built from TRBV7-9 and TRBJ1-1, with TRBD1 identical over 9 bases. J lost 0 bases, V lost 3 bases, and 11 bases had no gene match. Germline lookup yields CDR1 SEHNR and CDR2 FQNEAQ (reference sequence). There are 18 residues in the CDR3. The CDR3, as DNA: TGTGCCAGCAGCTTTCGTCGACAGGGGGGACTCATGAACACTGAAGCTTTCTTT. Translating it yields CASSFRRQGGLMNTEAFF.

The gene calls are TRBV4-3 and TRBJ2-3, with a weak D call TRBD2 (7 bases). The CDR3 is 16 residues long. Between the trimmed V and J ends, which lost 0 bases and 3 bases, there was a span of 13 bases. Germline V lookup: CDR1 LGHNA, CDR2 YSLEER. The DNA of the CDR3 is TGCGCCAGCAGCCAAGATCGGGGGGCAGGTACAGATACGCAGTATTTT. Encoded protein: CASSQDRGAGTDTQYF.

J is TRBJ1-5 and V is TRBV18; D might be TRBD1 (6 bases). The length of the CDR3 is 16 residues. The V end lost 3 bases, the J end lost 0 bases, and 12 bases lay between the germline ends. Germline loops: CDR1 KGHSH, CDR2 LQKENI. The CDR3 sequence is CASSPYGQNSNQPQHF. In DNA, the CDR3 is TGTGCCAGCTCACCTTACGGACAGAATAGCAATCAGCCCCAGCATTTT.